The clone carrying this T cell receptor beta chain was picked up a small number of times. Its antigen is not identified. This entry is derived from a study of vaccination and CD4 T cells after COVID-19. For the study at large: Overlapping spike peptides from SARS-CoV-2, HCoV-NL63, HCoV-OC43 and HCoV-229E served to stimulate the cells. The study, taken as a whole, reports: Median SARS-CoV-2-reactive clonotypes rose from about 22 to 38, not significantly.

Cultured CD4+ T-cell DNA underwent Oncomine TCR Beta short-read sequencing. In TCRdb, the PCR reads were re-called with MiXCR into one record per CDR3 protein. The table includes several thousand distinct CDR3 sequences, 74% detected once. As to treatment: roughly 10-day PBMC culture with coronavirus spike peptide pools or control peptides (ViraFEST assay). ViraFEST sequenced TCRs after peptide-pool expansion of antigen-specific T cells. Trimming cost V 1 base and J 7 bases, with 13 bases left between them. This CDR3 comprises 14 residues. Per the germline V gene, CDR1 is SGHNT and CDR2 is YENEEA. This rearrangement joins TRBV11-3 to TRBJ1-2; D remains ambiguous. What was sequenced was CD4+ T cells from blood, cultured in vitro. This TCR was sampled from a human donor who had recovered from COVID-19. The CDR3 spells CASSLGATGFGYTF. CDR3 sequence (DNA): TGTGCCAGCAGCTTAGGTGCTACCGGCTTTGGCTACACCTTC.